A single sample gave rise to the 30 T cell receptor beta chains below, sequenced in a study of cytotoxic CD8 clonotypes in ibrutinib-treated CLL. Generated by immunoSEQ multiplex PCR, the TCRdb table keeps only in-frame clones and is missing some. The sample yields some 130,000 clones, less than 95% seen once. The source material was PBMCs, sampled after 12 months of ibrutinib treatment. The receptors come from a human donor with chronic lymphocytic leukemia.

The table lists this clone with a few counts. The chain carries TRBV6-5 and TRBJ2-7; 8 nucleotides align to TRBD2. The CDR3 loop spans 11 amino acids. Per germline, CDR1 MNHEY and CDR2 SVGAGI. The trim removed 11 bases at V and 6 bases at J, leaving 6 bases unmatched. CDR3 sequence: CASGRGGEQYF. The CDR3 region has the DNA TGTGCCTCCGGGAGGGGAGGCGAGCAGTACTTC.

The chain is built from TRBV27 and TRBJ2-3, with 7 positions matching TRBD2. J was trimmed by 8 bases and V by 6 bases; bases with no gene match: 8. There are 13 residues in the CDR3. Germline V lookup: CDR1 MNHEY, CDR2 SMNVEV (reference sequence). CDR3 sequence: CASSFLADGTQYF. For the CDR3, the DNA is TGTGCCAGCAGCTTTCTAGCGGACGGTACGCAGTATTTT.

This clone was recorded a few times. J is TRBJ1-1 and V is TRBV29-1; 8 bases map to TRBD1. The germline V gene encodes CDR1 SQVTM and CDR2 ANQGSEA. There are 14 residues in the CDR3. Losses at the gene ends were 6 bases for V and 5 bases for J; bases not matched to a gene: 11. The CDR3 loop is CSVPDRERGTEAFF. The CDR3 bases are TGCAGCGTCCCGGACAGGGAAAGAGGGACTGAAGCTTTCTTT.

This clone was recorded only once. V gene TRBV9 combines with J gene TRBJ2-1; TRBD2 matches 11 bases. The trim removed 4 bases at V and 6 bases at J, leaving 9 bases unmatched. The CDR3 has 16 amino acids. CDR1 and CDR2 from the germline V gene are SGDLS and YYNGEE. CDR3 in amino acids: CASSPLGTSGLNEQFF. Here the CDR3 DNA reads TGTGCCAGCAGCCCACTCGGGACTAGCGGTCTCAATGAGCAGTTCTTC.

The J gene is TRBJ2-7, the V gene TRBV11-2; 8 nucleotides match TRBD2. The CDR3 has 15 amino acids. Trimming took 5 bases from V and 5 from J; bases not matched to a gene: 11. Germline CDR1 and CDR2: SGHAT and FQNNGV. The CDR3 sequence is CASSPQDREGHEQYF. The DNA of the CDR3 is TGTGCCAGCAGCCCCCAGGACCGGGAGGGCCACGAGCAGTACTTC.

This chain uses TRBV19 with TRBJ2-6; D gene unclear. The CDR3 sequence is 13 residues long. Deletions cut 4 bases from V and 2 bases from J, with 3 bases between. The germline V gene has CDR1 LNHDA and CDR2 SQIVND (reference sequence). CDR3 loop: CASSRPGANVLTF. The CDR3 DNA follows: TGTGCCAGTAGTAGGCCTGGGGCCAACGTCCTGACTTTC.

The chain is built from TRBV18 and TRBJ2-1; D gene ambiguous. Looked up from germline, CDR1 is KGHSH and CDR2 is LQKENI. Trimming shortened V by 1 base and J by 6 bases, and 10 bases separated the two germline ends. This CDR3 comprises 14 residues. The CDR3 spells CASSPQSRPNEQFF. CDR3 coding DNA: TGTGCCAGCTCACCACAGAGCCGGCCCAATGAGCAGTTCTTC.

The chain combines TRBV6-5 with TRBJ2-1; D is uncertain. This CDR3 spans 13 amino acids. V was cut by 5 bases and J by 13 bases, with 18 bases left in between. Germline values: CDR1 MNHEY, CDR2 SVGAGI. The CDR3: CASSQNTRPPQFF. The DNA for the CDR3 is TGTGCCAGCAGTCAAAATACCCGCCCTCCCCAGTTCTTC.

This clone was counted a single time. CDR3 residues: CASSPGLDNNEQFF. The CDR3 DNA is TGTGCCAGCTCACCTGGCCTAGATAACAATGAGCAGTTCTTC. The chain employs TRBV18 and TRBJ2-1; unclear D gene. The V end lost 3 bases, the J end lost 5 bases, and 11 bases lay between the germline ends. Germline loops: CDR1 KGHSH, CDR2 LQKENI. The CDR3 contains 14 residues.

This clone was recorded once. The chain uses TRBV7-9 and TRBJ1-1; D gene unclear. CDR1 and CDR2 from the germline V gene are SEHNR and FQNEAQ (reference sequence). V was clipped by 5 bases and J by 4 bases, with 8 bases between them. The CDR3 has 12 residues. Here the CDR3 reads CASSPGVTEAFF. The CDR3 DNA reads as TGTGCCAGCAGCCCCGGGGTCACTGAAGCTTTCTTT.

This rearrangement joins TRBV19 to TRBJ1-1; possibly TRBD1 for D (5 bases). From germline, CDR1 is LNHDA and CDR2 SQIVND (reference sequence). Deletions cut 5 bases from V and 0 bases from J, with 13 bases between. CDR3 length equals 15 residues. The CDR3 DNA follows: TGTGCCAGTAGTCTATTGACAGCAATGAACACTGAAGCTTTCTTT. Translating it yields CASSLLTAMNTEAFF.

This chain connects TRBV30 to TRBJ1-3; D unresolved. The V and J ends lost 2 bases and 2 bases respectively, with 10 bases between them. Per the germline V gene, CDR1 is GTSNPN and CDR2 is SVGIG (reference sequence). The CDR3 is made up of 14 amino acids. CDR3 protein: CAWSLERAGNTIYF. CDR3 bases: TGTGCCTGGAGTCTAGAGAGAGCTGGAAACACCATATATTTT.

CDR3 protein: CSVIANTEAFF. CDR3 bases: TGCAGCGTTATAGCGAACACTGAAGCTTTCTTT. This chain uses TRBV29-1 with TRBJ1-1; D is ambiguous. Between the trimmed V and J ends, which lost 5 bases and 1 base, there was a span of 5 bases. Germline loops: CDR1 SQVTM, CDR2 ANQGSEA. This CDR3 has 11 amino acids.

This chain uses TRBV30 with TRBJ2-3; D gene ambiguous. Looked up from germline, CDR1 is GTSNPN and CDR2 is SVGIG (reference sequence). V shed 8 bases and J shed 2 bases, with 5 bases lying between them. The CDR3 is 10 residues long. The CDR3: CALTTDTQYF. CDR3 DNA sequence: TGTGCCCTCACCACAGATACGCAGTATTTT.

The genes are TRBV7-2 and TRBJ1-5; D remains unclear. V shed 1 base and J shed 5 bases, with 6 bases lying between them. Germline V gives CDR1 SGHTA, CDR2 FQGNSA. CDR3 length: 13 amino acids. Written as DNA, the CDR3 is TGTGCCAGCAGCTTAGGGGCAGATCAGCCCCAGCATTTT. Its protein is CASSLGADQPQHF.

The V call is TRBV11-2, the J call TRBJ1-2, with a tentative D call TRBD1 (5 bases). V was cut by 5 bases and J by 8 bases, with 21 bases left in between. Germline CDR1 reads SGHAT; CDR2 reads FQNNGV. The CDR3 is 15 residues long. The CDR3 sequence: CASSPVVDDRGGYTF. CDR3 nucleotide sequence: TGTGCCAGCAGCCCAGTCGTCGATGATAGGGGCGGCTACACCTTC.

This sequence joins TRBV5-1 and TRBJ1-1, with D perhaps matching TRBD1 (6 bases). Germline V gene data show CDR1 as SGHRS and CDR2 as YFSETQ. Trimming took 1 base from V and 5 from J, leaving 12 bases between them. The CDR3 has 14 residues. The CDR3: CASSLNGGRTEAFF. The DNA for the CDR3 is TGCGCCAGCAGCTTGAACGGGGGCCGGACTGAAGCTTTCTTT.

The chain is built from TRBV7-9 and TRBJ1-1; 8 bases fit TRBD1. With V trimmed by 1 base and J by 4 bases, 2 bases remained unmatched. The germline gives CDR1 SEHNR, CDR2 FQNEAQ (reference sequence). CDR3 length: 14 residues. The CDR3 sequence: CASSLDTGGTEAFF. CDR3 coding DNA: TGTGCCAGCAGCTTAGACACAGGGGGCACTGAAGCTTTCTTT.

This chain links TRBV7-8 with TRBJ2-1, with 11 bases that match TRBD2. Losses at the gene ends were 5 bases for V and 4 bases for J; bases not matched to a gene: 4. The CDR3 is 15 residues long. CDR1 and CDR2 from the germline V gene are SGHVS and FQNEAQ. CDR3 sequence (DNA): TGTGCCAGCAGCCTAGGACTAGCGGGTTACAATGAGCAGTTCTTC. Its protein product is CASSLGLAGYNEQFF.

The chain's CDR3 is CASSLAKRLAGGPYEQYF. The CDR3 DNA reads TGTGCCAGCAGCTTAGCGAAAAGGTTAGCGGGAGGGCCCTACGAGCAGTACTTC. The chain links TRBV7-9 to TRBJ2-7; 11 bases fit TRBD2. Germline loops: CDR1 SEHNR, CDR2 FQNEAQ (reference sequence). The ends lost 0 bases at V and 2 bases at J; junction bases unmatched: 9. CDR3 length equals 18 residues.

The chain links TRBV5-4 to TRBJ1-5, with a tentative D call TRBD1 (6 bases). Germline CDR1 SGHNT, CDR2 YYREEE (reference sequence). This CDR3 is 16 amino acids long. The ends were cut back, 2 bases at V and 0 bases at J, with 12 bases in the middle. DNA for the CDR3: TGTGCCAGCAGCTTTAAGACAGGTAATAGCAATCAGCCCCAGCATTTT. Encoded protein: CASSFKTGNSNQPQHF.

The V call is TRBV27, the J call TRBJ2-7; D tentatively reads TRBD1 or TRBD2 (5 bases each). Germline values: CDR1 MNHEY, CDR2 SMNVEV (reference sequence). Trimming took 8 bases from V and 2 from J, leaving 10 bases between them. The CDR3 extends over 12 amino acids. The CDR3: CASSGPTYEQYF. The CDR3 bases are TGTGCCAGCTCGGGACCAACCTACGAGCAGTACTTC.

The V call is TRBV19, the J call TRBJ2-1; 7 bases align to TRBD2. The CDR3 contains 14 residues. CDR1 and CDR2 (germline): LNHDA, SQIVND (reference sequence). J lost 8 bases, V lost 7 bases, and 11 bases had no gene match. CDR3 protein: CASMAPGGGYEQFF. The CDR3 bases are TGTGCCAGTATGGCCCCGGGAGGTGGGTATGAGCAGTTCTTC.

The CDR3 DNA reads TGTGCCTGGGGACGCGGCGGGGTTGAAGCTTTCTTT. As protein: CAWGRGGVEAFF. The rearrangement joins TRBV30 to TRBJ1-1, with no clear D. The CDR3 is made up of 12 amino acids. CDR1 and CDR2 from the germline V gene are GTSNPN and SVGIG (reference sequence). Deletions cut 5 bases from V and 7 bases from J, with 14 bases between.

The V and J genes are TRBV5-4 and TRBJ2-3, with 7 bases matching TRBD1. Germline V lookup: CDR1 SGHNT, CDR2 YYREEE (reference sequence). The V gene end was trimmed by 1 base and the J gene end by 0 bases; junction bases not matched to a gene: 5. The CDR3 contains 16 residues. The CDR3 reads CASSLKGQASTDTQYF. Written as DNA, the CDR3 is TGTGCCAGCAGCTTGAAAGGACAGGCGAGCACAGATACGCAGTATTTT.

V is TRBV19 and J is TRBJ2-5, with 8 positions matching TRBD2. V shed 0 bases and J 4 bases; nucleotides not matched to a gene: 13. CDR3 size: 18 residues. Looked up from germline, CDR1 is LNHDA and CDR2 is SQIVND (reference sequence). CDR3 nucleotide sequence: TGTGCCAGTAGTATAGATGGTCAGGGAGCGGGAGCCCTAGAGACCCAGTACTTC. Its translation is CASSIDGQGAGALETQYF. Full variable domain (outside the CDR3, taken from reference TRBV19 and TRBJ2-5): DGGITQSPKYLFRKEGQNVTLSCEQNLNHDAMYWYRQDPGQGLRLIYYSQIVNDFQKGDIAEGYSVSREKKESFPLTVTSAQKNPTAFYLCASSIDGQGAGALETQYFGPGTRLLVL.

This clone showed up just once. The CDR3 sequence is CSVNGGAGEGTDTQYF. CDR3 DNA sequence: TGCAGCGTGAATGGGGGGGCGGGAGAGGGTACAGATACGCAGTATTTT. V is TRBV29-1 and J is TRBJ2-3; maybe TRBD2 (7 bases). Trimming removed 6 bases at V and 3 bases at J, with 22 bases between. This CDR3 region has 16 residues. Germline V gene data show CDR1 as SQVTM and CDR2 as ANQGSEA.

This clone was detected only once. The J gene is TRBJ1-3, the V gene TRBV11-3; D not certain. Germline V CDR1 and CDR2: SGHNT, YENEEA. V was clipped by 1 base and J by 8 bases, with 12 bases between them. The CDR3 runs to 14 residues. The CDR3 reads CASSLGPFEYTIYF. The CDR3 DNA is TGTGCCAGCAGCTTAGGGCCTTTCGAGTACACCATATATTTT.

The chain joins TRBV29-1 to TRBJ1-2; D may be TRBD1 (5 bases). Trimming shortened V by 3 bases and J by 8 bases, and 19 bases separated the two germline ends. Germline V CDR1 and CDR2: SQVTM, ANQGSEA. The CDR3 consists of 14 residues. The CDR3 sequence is CSVENRDPRSGYTF. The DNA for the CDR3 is TGCAGCGTTGAGAACCGGGACCCCCGTTCCGGCTACACCTTC.

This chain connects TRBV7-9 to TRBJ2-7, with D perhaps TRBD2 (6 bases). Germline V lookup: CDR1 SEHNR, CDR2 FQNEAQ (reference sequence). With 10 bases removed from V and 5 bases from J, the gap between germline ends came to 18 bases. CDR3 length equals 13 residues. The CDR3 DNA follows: TGTGCCACCACCCGGGACTCTCTGGACGAGCAGTACTTC. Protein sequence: CATTRDSLDEQYF.